These T cell receptor beta chains were read from a single sample in a study of blood T cell repertoires in COVID-19. The table came from immunoSEQ multiplex PCR; TCRdb's copy has only in-frame clones and leaves some out. The profile shows over 55,000 clones, around nine tenths of them singletons. Specimen: peripheral blood. These receptors came from a human donor in a cohort sampled during active COVID-19. Each CDR3 is given without its conserved first and last residue.

>TRBV5-6
ASSESPGQGVTEQF
>TRBV4-2
ASSQAGGQPQH
>TRBV6-1
ASSEYRDRDYEQY
>TRBV7-2
ASSHPGLPYGYT
>TRBV30
AWYSSRGEQY
>TRBV20-1
SASRGWATDTQY
>TRBV4-2
ASNLEQGTNTEAF
>TRBV27
ATSSGGYQPQH
>TRBV29-1
SVDLGQGENEQY
>TRBV5-1
ASSLNRVSGYEQY
>TRBV27
ASSPLQNQPQH
>TRBV27
ASSLMGGTNEKLF
>TRBV24-1
APNSAF
>TRBV27
ASSGPGFPEQY
>TRBV3-1/TRBV3-2
ASSRYGAATNEKLF
>TRBV11-2
ASSLRPGLAGVETQY
>TRBV6-6
ASSPLRTGMYEQY
>TRBV11-2
ASSLGGLQETQY
>TRBV10-3
AISATGGPLNTEAF
>TRBV5-6
ASSFAGTGTSTDTQY
>TRBV30
AWSGGRVADTQY
>TRBV4-3
ASSQGGPTGNYSPLH
>TRBV11-2
ASSSLGQGLNYT
>TRBV27
ASTKQGSYGYT
>TRBV30
AWSTGLGGHGYT
>TRBV4-1
ASSQEKGGAETGNEKLF
>TRBV15
ATSRGDRAPSGANVLT
>TRBV9
ASSVGGRGGQNEQF
>TRBV5-1
ASSLQLAGGYEQY
>TRBV7-2
ASSLAGAGSHYEQY
>TRBV30
AWSSGTGYEQY
>TRBV21-1
ASSPQGALSNSPLH
>TRBV25-1
ASSSGTANSPLH
>TRBV7-3
ASSLSPREEQY
>TRBV6-2/TRBV6-3
ASSFQRGGSGANVLT
>TRBV27
ASRNRAGGVDEQY
>TRBV19
ASSPRYRDRGYGYT
>TRBV5-6
ASSWGTGVNTEAF
>TRBV18
ASSSDRAATNEKLF
>TRBV9
ASSGLRSGNTIY
>TRBV9
ASSVSRTGTDNSPLH
>TRBV9
ASSTGQGSSYEQY
>TRBV2
ASMTGGNTEAF
>TRBV18
ASSPSRGLAAPSHEQF
>TRBV4-3
ASSQDPRGPTEAF
>TRBV27
ASSPRAALYVPPLH
>TRBV9
ASSAGPRDRGRDGGGYT
>TRBV11-3
ASSLVGLSTGELF
>TRBV6-5
ASSYTPGRNTEAF
>TRBV27
ASSLGQGWTNEQF
>TRBV4-2
ASSQDSGLARETEAF
>TRBV6-5
ASSFGIYNSPLH
>TRBV6-5
ASSYFVASGNYEQY